Listed below are T cell receptor beta chains from one sample, sequenced in a study of T cell repertoires in cytomegalovirus infection. TCRdb called the reads again in MiXCR, with one record for every CDR3 protein. The table lists roughly 150,000 distinct CDR3 sequences, more than 15% of them singletons, with under 20% in the top ten. The material sequenced was CD8+ T cells from PBMCs. These receptors originate from a human donor in good health (CMV status not recorded). Some clones in this sample may be carry-over from other donors' samples. CDR3s include the opening cysteine and the closing phenylalanine or tryptophan. D genes are given only for firm matches. The size entry is marked missing in some rows and otherwise reads once, few, many or a size class.

- | TRBJ2-7 | TRBV7-2 | TRBD1 | TGTGACAGCAGCTTAGAGGCCGGGACAGGGTATTATTACGAGCAGTACTTC | CDSSLEAGTGYYYEQYF
few | TRBJ1-2 | TRBV7-9 | - | TGTGCCAGCACCATCGGAACAGGGAGCTATGGCTACACCTTC | CASTIGTGSYGYTF
- | TRBJ2-7 | TRBV6-6 | - | TGTGCCAGCAACATCCGTGGATACGAGCAGTACTTC | CASNIRGYEQYF
few | TRBJ2-2 | TRBV6-5 | - | TGTGCCAGCAGTTACTCTACTCGAGGGGACGGGGAGCTGTTTTTT | CASSYSTRGDGELFF
many | TRBJ2-1 | TRBV19 | - | TGTGCCAGTAGTATGGTAGCTGGCACCTACAATGAGCAGTTCTTC | CASSMVAGTYNEQFF
few | TRBJ1-1 | TRBV14 | - | TGTGCCAGCAGCCAGCTACGGAACACTGAAGCTTTCTTT | CASSQLRNTEAFF
- | TRBJ1-1 | TRBV7-2 | - | TGTGCCAGCAGCTTAAACAGGATGCCGACTGAAGCTTTCTTT | CASSLNRMPTEAFF
- | TRBJ1-2 | TRBV2 | TRBD1 | TGTGCCAGCAGTGCCGGACAGGGGGCCTATGGCTACACCTTC | CASSAGQGAYGYTF
few | TRBJ2-1 | TRBV11-1 | - | TGTGCCAGCAGCTTAGGGCGGAGGGGTGAGCAGTTCTTC | CASSLGRRGEQFF
- | TRBJ2-1 | TRBV11-2 | - | TGTGCCAGCAGCTTAGGACACAATGAGCAGTTCTTC | CASSLGHNEQFF
- | TRBJ1-5 | TRBV6-1 | - | TGTGCCAGCAGTGAGCTCCAGGGAAGGGGCAATCAGCCCCAGCATTTT | CASSELQGRGNQPQHF
- | TRBJ1-4 | TRBV14 | - | TGTGCCAGCAGCCCGCTCCCCGGGGCCGCAGACACTGAAAAACTGTTTTTT | CASSPLPGAADTEKLFF
- | TRBJ1-2 | TRBV7-9 | - | TGTGCCAGCAGTGTATCGGCCAGGAACTATGGCTACACCTTC | CASSVSARNYGYTF
- | TRBJ2-1 | TRBV20-1 | TRBD2 | TGCAGTGCTAGAGACTGGTTAGCGGGAGCTACTGGGAATGAGCAGTTCTTC | CSARDWLAGATGNEQFF
- | TRBJ2-7 | TRBV5-1 | TRBD1 | TGCGCCAGCAGCCTATCATTGACAGGGGGTACCTACGAGCAGTACTTC | CASSLSLTGGTYEQYF
- | TRBJ2-1 | TRBV2 | - | TGTGCCAGCAGTGCACACTGGGATACTGACCGCTCCTACAATGAGCAGTTCTTC | CASSAHWDTDRSYNEQFF
- | TRBJ2-7 | TRBV20-1 | TRBD1 | TGCAGTGCTAGAGATGAGGACAGGGAGAGCTCCTACGAGCAGTACTTC | CSARDEDRESSYEQYF
- | TRBJ1-2 | TRBV7-2 | TRBD1 | TGTGCCAGCAGTTTTGTGGGAGGGGGCGATATCTATGGCTACACCTTC | CASSFVGGGDIYGYTF
few | TRBJ2-5 | TRBV7-9 | TRBD2 | TGTGCCAGCAGTTTTTTCCCCGGGACTAGCGGCGAAGAGACCCAGTACTTC | CASSFFPGTSGEETQYF
- | TRBJ1-1 | TRBV10-1 | TRBD1 | TGCGCCAGCAGAACAGGGGTCGGCACTGAAGCTTTCTTT | CASRTGVGTEAFF
few | TRBJ1-5 | TRBV6-2/TRBV6-3 | - | TGTGCCAGCAGTTTCCCGGTTGGGACTCTCAATCAGCCCCAGCATTTT | CASSFPVGTLNQPQHF
many | TRBJ2-3 | TRBV7-9 | - | TGTGCCAGCAGCTTCCGGGGTGAGGGTTTAGGAGATACGCAGTATTTT | CASSFRGEGLGDTQYF
few | TRBJ2-1 | TRBV20-1 | TRBD2 | TGCAGTCTACCTCCCTCCGGGAGGGCAAACCACAATGAGCAGTTCTTC | CSLPPSGRANHNEQFF
few | TRBJ1-2 | TRBV6-6 | - | TGTGCCAGCAGTTACGGTGCGGGAAGGGGCTACACCTTC | CASSYGAGRGYTF
few | TRBJ2-3 | TRBV6-6 | - | TGTGCCAGCAGCCCCACCGGTGGGGAGAGCACAGATACGCAGTATTTT | CASSPTGGESTDTQYF
- | TRBJ2-1 | TRBV7-6 | TRBD2 | TGTGCCAGCAGCGGGACTAGCGGGAGGGCTGAGCAGTTCTTC | CASSGTSGRAEQFF
- | TRBJ2-1 | TRBV7-2 | - | TGTGCCAGCAGCTTGAACAGGGAAACCTACAATGAGCAGTTCTTC | CASSLNRETYNEQFF
few | TRBJ2-7 | TRBV7-3 | - | TGTGCCAGCAGCTTAACACTGCGGGACGAGCAGTACTTC | CASSLTLRDEQYF
few | TRBJ1-1 | TRBV7-8 | - | TGTGCCAGCAGGCCTGGGGTTAAACCTGAAGCTTTCTTT | CASRPGVKPEAFF
few | TRBJ2-7 | TRBV6-8 | - | TGTGCCAGCAGTATCAGGGAGTTTGAGCAGTACTTC | CASSIREFEQYF
- | TRBJ2-5 | TRBV7-2 | - | TGTGCCAGCAGCCCCTGGGGGCGAAAGGGGAAAGAGACCCAGTACTTC | CASSPWGRKGKETQYF
- | TRBJ2-7 | TRBV27 | - | TGTGCCAGCAGTTTCATCCCGACTAGTTTCTACGAGCAGTACTTC | CASSFIPTSFYEQYF
few | TRBJ1-2 | TRBV7-2 | - | TGTGCCAGCAGCTTGGCCGGCTACACCTTC | CASSLAGYTF
once | TRBJ2-1 | TRBV5-1 | TRBD1 | TGCGCCAGCAGCACTGACAGGGTCAATGAGCAGTTCTTC | CASSTDRVNEQFF
many | TRBJ2-3 | TRBV7-2 | - | TGTGCCAGCAGCTTAATGGGGGAGTTGATAGATACGCAGTATTTT | CASSLMGELIDTQYF
- | TRBJ1-2 | TRBV7-9 | - | TGTGCCAGCAGCGGACGGAGTTACACCTTC | CASSGRSYTF
few | TRBJ2-7 | TRBV28 | TRBD1 | TGTGCCAGCTGGGACAGGGGTAGCTACGAGCAGTACTTC | CASWDRGSYEQYF
- | TRBJ2-1 | TRBV20-1 | TRBD2 | TGCAGTGCTAGCTCCCTAGCGGGTTATAATGAGCAGTTCTTC | CSASSLAGYNEQFF
few | TRBJ2-7 | TRBV5-1 | TRBD1 | TGCGCCAGCAGCTTGTCTCCGGGACAGAGCTCCTACGAGCAGTACTTC | CASSLSPGQSSYEQYF
- | TRBJ2-2 | TRBV7-9 | TRBD1 | TGTGCCAGCAGCTCGAGACAGGGCCACACCGGGGAGCTGTTTTTT | CASSSRQGHTGELFF
- | TRBJ2-2 | TRBV6-6 | - | TGTGCCAGCAGTTACAGGGCACTGGTCGGGGAGCTGTTTTTT | CASSYRALVGELFF
few | TRBJ2-3 | TRBV5-4 | - | TGTGCCAGCAGCGATCGGAGCACAGATACGCAGTATTTT | CASSDRSTDTQYF
- | TRBJ2-6 | TRBV12-3/TRBV12-4 | - | TGTGCCAGCAGCAACTCTGGGGCCAACGTCCTGACTTTC | CASSNSGANVLTF
many | TRBJ1-1 | TRBV7-8 | - | TGTGCCAGCAGCCCTACGGAGAACACTGAAGCTTTCTTT | CASSPTENTEAFF
- | TRBJ1-5 | TRBV27 | - | TGTGCCAGCAGTCGGAGTCTCAATCAGCCCCAGCATTTT | CASSRSLNQPQHF
few | TRBJ2-7 | TRBV28 | TRBD1 | TGTGCCAGCAGTGAGGACAGGGGTGGGGAGCAGTACTTC | CASSEDRGGEQYF